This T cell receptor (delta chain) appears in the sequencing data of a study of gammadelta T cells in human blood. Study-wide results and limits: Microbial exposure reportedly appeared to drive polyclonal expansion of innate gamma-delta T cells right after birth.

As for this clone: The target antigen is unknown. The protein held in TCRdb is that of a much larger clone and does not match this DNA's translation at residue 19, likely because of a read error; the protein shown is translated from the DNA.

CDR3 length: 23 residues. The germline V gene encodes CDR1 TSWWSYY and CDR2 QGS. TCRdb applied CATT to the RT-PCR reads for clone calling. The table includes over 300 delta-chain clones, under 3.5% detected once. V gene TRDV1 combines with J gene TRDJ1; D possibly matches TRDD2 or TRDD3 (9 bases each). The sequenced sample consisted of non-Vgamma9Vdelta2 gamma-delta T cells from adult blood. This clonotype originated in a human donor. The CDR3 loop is CALGEPFLRTGGAARLSTEKLIF. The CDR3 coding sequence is TGTGCTCTTGGGGAACCCTTCCTACGTACTGGGGGAGCCGCTCGGCTGTCCACCGAAAAACTCATCTTT.